Shown below are 26 T cell receptor beta chains from a single sample sequenced in a study of control samples from healthy donors and cancer patients. Profiled with immunoSEQ multiplex PCR; TCRdb holds only in-frame clones, not every one. The table includes around 20,000 clones, 85% to 90% detected once. Material for sequencing was PBMCs. Receptors originate from a woman aged 70-85 years with colorectal cancer.

V is TRBV5-4 and J is TRBJ2-6, with D perhaps TRBD2 (7 bases). Trimming cost V 0 bases and J 4 bases, with 14 bases left between them. CDR1 is SGHNT, CDR2 YYREEE, per germline (reference sequence). The CDR3 covers 17 residues. The CDR3 bases are TGTGCCAGCAGCTTGGAAATAGGGGGGGCCGGGGCCAACGTCCTGACTTTC. It yields the protein CASSLEIGGAGANVLTF.

This clone was found once. The gene calls are TRBV5-6 and TRBJ2-2; 14 bases match TRBD2. After removal of 4 bases from V and 4 bases from J, the junction contained 6 bases not matched to a gene. CDR1 and CDR2 from the germline V gene are SGHDT and YYEEEE. CDR3 length: 17 residues. The CDR3 bases are TGTGCCAGCAGCCGACTAGCGGGGGGGCGTGGCACCGGGGAGCTGTTTTTT. As protein: CASSRLAGGRGTGELFF.

The V gene is TRBV6-6, the J gene TRBJ2-5, with D maybe TRBD1 (5 bases). Trimming shortened V by 8 bases and J by 4 bases, and 14 bases separated the two germline ends. CDR1 and CDR2 from the germline V gene are MNHNY and SVGAGI (reference sequence). The CDR3 is 13 amino acids. This CDR3 reads CASLRAGSETQYF. CDR3 DNA: TGTGCCAGCCTACGGGCAGGGTCAGAGACCCAGTACTTC.

CDR3 nucleotides: TGCGCCAGCAGCTCCAGGGTGGGGTCCCCATCCTACGAGCAGTACTTC. Protein: CASSSRVGSPSYEQYF. The rearrangement joins TRBV5-1 to TRBJ2-7; tentative D call: TRBD1 (5 bases). CDR3 size: 16 residues. Per germline, CDR1 SGHRS and CDR2 YFSETQ. Trimming took 3 bases from V and 1 from J, leaving 17 bases between them.

The chain recombines TRBV7-8 with TRBJ2-3; D gene uncertain. Trimming cost V 5 bases and J 0 bases, with 3 bases left between them. The length of the CDR3 is 12 residues. Germline CDR1 is SGHVS and CDR2 is FQNEAQ. The CDR3 DNA sequence: TGTGCCAGCAGCCCTAGCACAGATACGCAGTATTTT. Translation gives CASSPSTDTQYF.

This clone was observed once. The chain has TRBV4-3 and TRBJ2-5; D may match TRBD1 or TRBD2 (5 bases each). In germline, CDR1 is LGHNA, CDR2 YSLEER. This CDR3 spans 16 amino acids. V shed 4 bases and J shed 2 bases, with 17 bases lying between them. As DNA, the CDR3 is TGCGCCAGCAGCCCAAGCGGTGGGGCAGTACAAGAGACCCAGTACTTC. It is translated as CASSPSGGAVQETQYF.

The rearrangement joins TRBV5-5 to TRBJ1-1; 7 bases are a match to TRBD1. Trimming at V came to 1 base and at J to 0 bases, leaving 3 bases not matched to a gene. Germline lookup yields CDR1 SGHKS and CDR2 YYEKEE (reference sequence). This CDR3 has 15 residues. The CDR3 DNA reads as TGTGCCAGCAGCTTGAGGGACAGCATGAACACTGAAGCTTTCTTT. It yields the protein CASSLRDSMNTEAFF.

V gene TRBV2 combines with J gene TRBJ2-3; TRBD1 matches 7 bases. With V trimmed by 5 bases and J by 0 bases, 5 bases remained unmatched. Germline V gene sequence: CDR1 SNHLY, CDR2 FYNNEI. The CDR3 runs to 15 residues. CDR3 in DNA: TGTGCCAGCAGTCCCACAGGGGAAAGCACAGATACGCAGTATTTT. Translated: CASSPTGESTDTQYF. Filled out from reference TRBV2 and TRBJ2-3, the complete variable domain reads EPEVTQTPSHQVTQMGQEVILRCVPISNHLYFYWYRQILGQKVEFLVSFYNNEISEKSEIFDDQFSVERPDGSNFTLKIRSTKLEDSAMYFCASSPTGESTDTQYFGPGTRLTVL.

The chain carries TRBV7-9 and TRBJ1-1; TRBD1 is a possible D gene (5 bases). Germline CDR1 is SEHNR and CDR2 is FQNEAQ (reference sequence). This CDR3 has 13 residues. V lost 3 bases to trimming and J lost 6 bases, with 11 bases between them. The CDR3 sequence is CASSFRRGSEAFF. The CDR3 bases are TGTGCCAGCAGCTTCCGAAGGGGATCTGAAGCTTTCTTT.

V and J are TRBV5-1 and TRBJ2-2, with 8 positions matching TRBD2. Germline lookup yields CDR1 SGHRS and CDR2 YFSETQ. The junction had 5 bases not matched to a gene; V was cut back by 3 bases and J by 4 bases. The CDR3 runs to 15 residues. Here the CDR3 reads CASSSTSGVTGELFF. DNA for the CDR3: TGCGCCAGCAGCTCTACTAGCGGAGTCACCGGGGAGCTGTTTTTT. The full variable domain, completed using reference TRBV5-1 and TRBJ2-2, is KAGVTQTPRYLIKTRGQQVTLSCSPISGHRSVSWYQQTPGQGLQFLFEYFSETQRNKGNFPGRFSGRQFSNSRSEMNVSTLELGDSALYLCASSSTSGVTGELFFGEGSRLTVL.

This clone was detected once. The chain links TRBV9 to TRBJ2-5, with D possibly being TRBD1 (7 bases). V was pared by 3 bases and J by 1 base, with 13 bases between. CDR3 length: 15 amino acids. CDR1 and CDR2 from the germline V gene are SGDLS and YYNGEE. The CDR3 spells CASSAGRDSQETQYF. The CDR3 DNA follows: TGTGCCAGCAGCGCAGGGCGGGACAGCCAAGAGACCCAGTACTTC.

The genes are TRBV7-8 and TRBJ2-1; D might be TRBD2 (6 bases). Trimming took off 2 bases at V and 1 base at J, with 9 bases between the two ends. Germline V gene sequence: CDR1 SGHVS, CDR2 FQNEAQ. This CDR3 region has 15 residues. The CDR3 region is CASSLLASSYNEQFF. DNA for the CDR3: TGTGCCAGCAGCTTACTAGCGAGTTCCTACAATGAGCAGTTCTTC. Variable domain in full (rest from reference TRBV7-8 and TRBJ2-1): GAGVSQSPRYKVAKRGQDVALRCDPISGHVSLFWYQQALGQGPEFLTYFQNEAQLDKSGLPSDRFFAERPEGSVSTLKIQRTQQEDSAVYLCASSLLASSYNEQFFGPGTRLTVL.

This clone was seen a few times. This sequence joins TRBV29-1 and TRBJ1-2, with 12 bases fitting TRBD1. CDR1 and CDR2 (germline): SQVTM, ANQGSEA. This CDR3 has 12 residues. J was trimmed by 6 bases and V by 7 bases; bases with no gene match: 3. The DNA of the CDR3 is TGCAGCGCGGGGACAGGGGGCGATGGCTACACCTTC. This translates into CSAGTGGDGYTF. Full variable domain (remainder filled in from reference TRBV29-1 and TRBJ1-2): SAVISQKPSRDICQRGTSLTIQCQVDSQVTMMFWYRQQPGQSLTLIATANQGSEATYESGFVIDKFPISRPNLTFSTLTVSNMSPEDSSIYLCSAGTGGDGYTFGSGTRLTVV.

Written as DNA, the CDR3 is TGTGCCAGCAGTTACCGTCTGGTGGGCACTGAAGCTTTCTTT. This sequence encodes CASSYRLVGTEAFF. The chain recombines TRBV6-6 with TRBJ1-1, with unresolved D. Trimming pared 2 bases from V and 4 bases from J, leaving 11 bases between. This CDR3 is built from 14 residues. Per the germline V gene, CDR1 is MNHNY and CDR2 is SVGAGI (reference sequence).

This clone was observed a single time. V usage is TRBV7-3 and J usage is TRBJ2-7; D is unclear. Germline V lookup: CDR1 SGHTA, CDR2 FQGTGA. The CDR3 is 14 residues long. V dropped 3 bases and J dropped 2 bases, with 11 bases sitting between them. The CDR3 spells CASSFSAGPYEQYF. CDR3 DNA sequence: TGTGCCAGCAGCTTCAGCGCAGGACCCTACGAGCAGTACTTC. Combining the CDR3 with reference TRBV7-3 and TRBJ2-7 gives the whole variable domain GAGVSQTPSNKVTEKGKYVELRCDPISGHTALYWYRQSLGQGPEFLIYFQGTGAADDSGLPNDRFFAVRPEGSVSTLKIQRTERGDSAVYLCASSFSAGPYEQYFGPGTRLTVT.

This clone was seen a single time. The chain couples TRBV5-1 to TRBJ2-1; 7 bases are shared with TRBD2. Germline CDR1 is SGHRS and CDR2 is YFSETQ. This CDR3 comprises 13 residues. Trimming cost V 4 bases and J 7 bases; bases outside gene matches: 5. The DNA for the CDR3 is TGCGCCAGCAGCGCGGGGGTTACGAATGAGCAGTTCTTC. Translating it yields CASSAGVTNEQFF.

The chain is built from TRBV6-2 or TRBV6-3 and TRBJ1-5, with 7 nucleotides matching TRBD1. J was trimmed by 4 bases and V by 4 bases; bases with no gene match: 4. This CDR3 is built from 14 residues. CDR1 and CDR2 from the germline V gene are MNHEY and SVGEGT. CDR3 nucleotides: TGTGCCAGCAGTTCGACAGGGAGAAATCAGCCCCAGCATTTT. This encodes CASSSTGRNQPQHF.

This clone was seen once. This chain connects TRBV4-2 to TRBJ2-5, with D perhaps being TRBD1 or TRBD2 (6 bases each). The germline V and J ends were trimmed by 1 base and 4 bases, with 13 bases remaining between them. Per germline, CDR1 LGHNA and CDR2 YNFKEQ. The CDR3 covers 15 residues. CDR3 coding DNA: TGTGCCAGCAGCCAAGCGTTGGGGGGCGTAGAGACCCAGTACTTC. Translated, it gives CASSQALGGVETQYF.

The chain combines TRBV6-5 with TRBJ2-5, with D perhaps given as TRBD1 or TRBD2 (5 bases each). Per the germline V gene, CDR1 is MNHEY and CDR2 is SVGAGI. This CDR3 is built from 12 residues. V was cut by 8 bases and J by 5 bases, with 12 bases left in between. The CDR3 sequence is CASEGAGETQYF. The CDR3 bases are TGTGCCAGCGAGGGAGCAGGGGAGACCCAGTACTTC.

The chain links TRBV15 to TRBJ2-5; 13 nucleotides agree with TRBD2. Germline V CDR1 and CDR2: LNHNV, YYDKDF (reference sequence). The CDR3 has 17 amino acids. Trimming removed 5 bases from V and 3 bases from J; junction bases left unmatched: 9. The CDR3: CATSSPPGTSGKETQYF. CDR3 bases: TGTGCCACCAGCTCCCCCCCCGGGACTAGCGGGAAAGAGACCCAGTACTTC.

Only one count was recorded for this clone. The genes are TRBV7-2 and TRBJ1-5; D is unresolved. This CDR3 is 14 amino acids long. Germline V gives CDR1 SGHTA, CDR2 FQGNSA. Trimming pared 8 bases from V and 3 bases from J, leaving 14 bases between. The CDR3 DNA sequence: TGTGCCAGCGGGTCGGAAGGAGTCAATCAGCCCCAGCATTTT. It codes for CASGSEGVNQPQHF.

As DNA, the CDR3 is TGTGCCAGTAGCAGGAGGAATGAGCAGTTCTTC. Translating it yields CASSRRNEQFF. The J gene is TRBJ2-1, the V gene TRBV19; D possibly corresponds to TRBD2 (5 bases). Germline CDR1 and CDR2: LNHDA and SQIVND (reference sequence). V was shortened by 6 bases and J by 7 bases, with 7 bases between the two germline ends. The CDR3 is 11 amino acids. The whole variable domain, filled in from reference TRBV19 and TRBJ2-1, reads DGGITQSPKYLFRKEGQNVTLSCEQNLNHDAMYWYRQDPGQGLRLIYYSQIVNDFQKGDIAEGYSVSREKKESFPLTVTSAQKNPTAFYLCASSRRNEQFFGPGTRLTVL.

This clone has only one observation. This chain links TRBV6-2 or TRBV6-3 with TRBJ2-1; 8 bases fit TRBD2. J lost 4 bases, V lost 2 bases, and 4 bases had no gene match. Germline V gene data show CDR1 as MNHEY and CDR2 as SVGEGT. CDR3 size: 15 residues. The CDR3 nucleotides are TGTGCCAGCAGTTACCGGGGGGGGCCTTACAATGAGCAGTTCTTC. Translating gives CASSYRGGPYNEQFF.

The rearrangement links TRBV10-3 to TRBJ2-1; 9 bases are a match to TRBD2. CDR1 ENHRY and CDR2 SYGVKD come from the germline V gene. The CDR3 sequence is 17 residues long. The V gene end was trimmed by 0 bases and the J gene end by 4 bases; junction bases not matched to a gene: 7. The CDR3 DNA is TGTGCCATCAGTGAGTCGGCAGGCGGGAGGGGGTACAATGAGCAGTTCTTC. Translation: CAISESAGGRGYNEQFF.

This clone was seen once. This chain joins TRBV6-5 and TRBJ2-5; 8 positions match TRBD1. The germline gives CDR1 MNHEY, CDR2 SVGAGI. V lost 5 bases, J lost 4 bases, and 9 bases stayed unmatched. The length of the CDR3 is 15 residues. CDR3 sequence (DNA): TGTGCCAGCAGTCCCGGGCAGGGGGCGGGAGAGACCCAGTACTTC. This codes for CASSPGQGAGETQYF.

The CDR3 region has the DNA TGTGCCAGCAGTTTAAGTAACTACGAGCAGTACTTC. Translating gives CASSLSNYEQYF. The chain is built from TRBV12-3 or TRBV12-4 and TRBJ2-7; D not resolved. Trimming removed 2 bases at V and 3 bases at J, with 5 bases between. The CDR3 is 12 amino acids.